The sequence of this T cell receptor beta chain was determined in a study of T cells in Graves' hyperthyroidism and ophthalmopathy. Trimming cost V 7 bases and J 4 bases, with 12 bases left between them. The CDR3 loop spans 12 amino acids. CDR1 and CDR2 from the germline V gene are DFQATT and SNEGSKA (reference sequence). Amplification of TCR beta CDR3 regions was performed using RNA transcripts as template. TCR CDR3 underwent first-round RT-PCR with the HTBI primer set. TCRdb processed the multiplex PCR reads anew with MiXCR; each CDR3 protein has one entry. The data contain about 560,000 distinct CDR3 sequences, approximately 14% of them singletons. This clonotype was seen more than once but under ten times.

Input material: blood. V is TRBV20-1 and J is TRBJ2-3; D gene uncertain. The receptor's source is a woman in her forties with Graves' hyperthyroidism. CDR3 in amino acids: CSVLSSADTQYF. CDR3 DNA: TGCAGTGTCCTCTCGTCCGCAGATACGCAGTATTTT.